This TCR beta chain is from a study of blood T cell repertoires in COVID-19. For the study at large: Acute and convalescent COVID-19 specimens originated in the United States, Italy and Spain. Sources were T cells, B-cell-depleted T cells, or PBMCs; the material itself was cDNA or gDNA.

Here immunoSEQ multiplex PCR was the method, and the copy in TCRdb shows in-frame clones only, minus some. This sample yields 100,000 to 150,000 clones, of which 65% to 90% are seen a single time; around 27% belongs to the top ten. Sequencing input: peripheral blood. This TCR came from a woman older than 75 with acute or convalescent COVID-19.

The CDR3 region has the DNA TGTGCCAGCAGTTCCACAGGGGCCGCTCAAGAGACCCAGTACTTC. This gives the protein CASSSTGAAQETQYF. V gene TRBV28 combines with J gene TRBJ2-5; TRBD1 aligns across 7 bases. Germline assignment: CDR1 MDHEN and CDR2 SYDVKM. After removal of 4 bases from V and 2 bases from J, the junction contained 7 bases not matched to a gene. The CDR3 sequence is 15 residues long.